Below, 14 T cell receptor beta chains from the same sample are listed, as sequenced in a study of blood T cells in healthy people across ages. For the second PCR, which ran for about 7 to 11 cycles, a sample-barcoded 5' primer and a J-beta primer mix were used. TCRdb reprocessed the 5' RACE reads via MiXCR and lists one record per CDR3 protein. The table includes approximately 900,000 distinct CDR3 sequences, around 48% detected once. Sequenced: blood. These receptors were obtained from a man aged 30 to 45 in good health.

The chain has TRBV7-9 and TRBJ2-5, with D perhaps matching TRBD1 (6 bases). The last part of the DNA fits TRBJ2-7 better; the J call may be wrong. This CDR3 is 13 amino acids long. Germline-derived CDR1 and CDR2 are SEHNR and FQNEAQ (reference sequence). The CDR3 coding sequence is TGTGCCAGCAGGTATCAGGGGCTTGGCGAGCAGTACTTC. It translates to CASRYQGLGEQYF.

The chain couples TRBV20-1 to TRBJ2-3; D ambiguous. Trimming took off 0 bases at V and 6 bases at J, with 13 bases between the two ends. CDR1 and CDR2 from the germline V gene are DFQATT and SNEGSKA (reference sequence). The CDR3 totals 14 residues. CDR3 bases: TGCAGTGCTAGAGAGCTCCTGAGGTCCGATACGCAGTATTTT. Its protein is CSARELLRSDTQYF.

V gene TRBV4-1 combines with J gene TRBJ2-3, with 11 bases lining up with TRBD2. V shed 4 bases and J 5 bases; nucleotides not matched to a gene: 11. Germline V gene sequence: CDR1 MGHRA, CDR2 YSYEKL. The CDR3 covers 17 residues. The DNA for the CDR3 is TGCGCCAGCAGCCTTGTGGGGGGACTAGCGGATGGAGATACGCAGTATTTT. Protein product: CASSLVGGLADGDTQYF.

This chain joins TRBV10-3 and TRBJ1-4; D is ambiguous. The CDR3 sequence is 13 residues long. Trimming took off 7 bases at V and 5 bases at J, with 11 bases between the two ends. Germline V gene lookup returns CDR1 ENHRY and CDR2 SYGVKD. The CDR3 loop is CAITSNLNEKLFF. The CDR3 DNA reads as TGTGCCATCACCTCTAATTTAAATGAAAAACTGTTTTTT.

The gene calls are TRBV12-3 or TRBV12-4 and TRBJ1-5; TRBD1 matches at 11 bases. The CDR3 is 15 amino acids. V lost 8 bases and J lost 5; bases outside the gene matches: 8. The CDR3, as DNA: TGTGCCAGCGGTTCCCGGACAGGGGGCGATCAGCCCCAGCATTTT. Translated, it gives CASGSRTGGDQPQHF.

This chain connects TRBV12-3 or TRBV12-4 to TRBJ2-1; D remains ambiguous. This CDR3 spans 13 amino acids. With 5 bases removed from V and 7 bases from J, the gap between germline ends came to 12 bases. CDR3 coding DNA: TGTGCCAGCAGTCCAGCCCAGGTTAATGAGCAGTTCTTC. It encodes CASSPAQVNEQFF.

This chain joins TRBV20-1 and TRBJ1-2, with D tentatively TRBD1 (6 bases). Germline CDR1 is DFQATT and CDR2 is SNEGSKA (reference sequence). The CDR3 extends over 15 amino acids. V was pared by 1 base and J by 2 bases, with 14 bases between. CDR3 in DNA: TGCAGTGCTAGAGCAGCGGGTCAGGGGAACTATGGCTACACCTTC. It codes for CSARAAGQGNYGYTF.

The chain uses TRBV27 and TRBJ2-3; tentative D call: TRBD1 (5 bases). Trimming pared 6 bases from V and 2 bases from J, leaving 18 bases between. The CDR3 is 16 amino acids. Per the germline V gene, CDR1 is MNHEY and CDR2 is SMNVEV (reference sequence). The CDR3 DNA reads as TGTGCCAGCAGCGGCCCGTGGGCAGGGAACACAGATACGCAGTATTTT. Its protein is CASSGPWAGNTDTQYF.

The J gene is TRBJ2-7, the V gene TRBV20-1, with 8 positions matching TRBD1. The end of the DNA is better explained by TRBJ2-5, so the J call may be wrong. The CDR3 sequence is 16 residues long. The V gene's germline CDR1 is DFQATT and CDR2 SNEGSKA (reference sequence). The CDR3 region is CSARDRGLLYGETQYF. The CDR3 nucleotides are TGCAGTGCTAGAGACAGGGGGCTCCTTTATGGGGAGACCCAGTACTTC.

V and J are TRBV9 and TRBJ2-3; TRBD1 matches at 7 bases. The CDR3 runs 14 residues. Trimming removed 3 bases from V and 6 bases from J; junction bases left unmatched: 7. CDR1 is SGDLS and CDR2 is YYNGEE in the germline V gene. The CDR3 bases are TGTGCCAGCAGCGCAACCCCACAGGGGGATACGCAGTATTTT. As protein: CASSATPQGDTQYF.

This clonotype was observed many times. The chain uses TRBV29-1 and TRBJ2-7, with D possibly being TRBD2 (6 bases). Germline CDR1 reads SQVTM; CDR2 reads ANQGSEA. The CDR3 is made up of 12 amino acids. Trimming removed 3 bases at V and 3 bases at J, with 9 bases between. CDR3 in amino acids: CSVEEGDYEQYF. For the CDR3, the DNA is TGCAGCGTTGAGGAGGGTGACTACGAGCAGTACTTC.

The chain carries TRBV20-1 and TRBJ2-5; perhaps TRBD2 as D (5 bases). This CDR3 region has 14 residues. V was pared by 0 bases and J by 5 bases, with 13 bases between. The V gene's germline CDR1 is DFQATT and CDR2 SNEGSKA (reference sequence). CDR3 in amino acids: CSARDRVALETQYF. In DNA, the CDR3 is TGCAGTGCTAGAGATCGAGTAGCGCTCGAGACCCAGTACTTC.

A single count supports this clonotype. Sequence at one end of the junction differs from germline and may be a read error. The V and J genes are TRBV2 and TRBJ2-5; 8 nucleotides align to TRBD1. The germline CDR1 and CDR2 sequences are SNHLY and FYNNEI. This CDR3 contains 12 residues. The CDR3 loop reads CASSEAGRGRFF. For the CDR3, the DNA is TGTGCCAGCAGTGAAGCGGGCAGGGGGCGGTTCTTC.

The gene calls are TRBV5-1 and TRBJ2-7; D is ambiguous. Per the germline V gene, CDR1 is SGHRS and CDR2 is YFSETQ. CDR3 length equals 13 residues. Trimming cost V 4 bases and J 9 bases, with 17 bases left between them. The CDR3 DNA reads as TGCGCCAGCAGCCCAGATGACCCGTACCGGCAGTACTTC. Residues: CASSPDDPYRQYF.